Following are 10 T cell receptor beta chains from one sample sequenced in a study of shared clonotypes between healthy human individuals. Generated by immunoSEQ multiplex PCR, the TCRdb table keeps only in-frame clones and is missing some. The sample includes roughly 2 million clones, approximately 94% of them seen just once. The source material was naive CD4+ T cells sorted from blood. Subset of the sample: CD45RA+ positively selected. The receptors stem from a young man in good health.

This chain joins TRBV28 and TRBJ1-5, with 7 positions matching TRBD1. There are 17 residues in the CDR3. Germline CDR1 is MDHEN and CDR2 is SYDVKM. Trimming cost V 3 bases and J 6 bases; bases outside gene matches: 14. The DNA of the CDR3 is TGTGCCAGCAGTTTGAGGTCAGGGGGGTGGCCCCGTCAGCCCCAGCATTTT. Translating it yields CASSLRSGGWPRQPQHF.

This chain joins TRBV7-9 and TRBJ1-4; 8 bases align to TRBD1. Germline CDR1 is SEHNR and CDR2 is FQNEAQ (reference sequence). J lost 4 bases, V lost 2 bases, and 6 bases had no gene match. The CDR3 consists of 16 residues. The CDR3 DNA reads TGTGCCAGCAGCTTATACAGGGGGAGAGATAATGAAAAACTGTTTTTT. The encoded protein is CASSLYRGRDNEKLFF.

This clone came up once. This rearrangement joins TRBV21-1 to TRBJ1-2; the tabulated D call, TRBD1, remains unverified against the DNA. TRBV21-1 is given as a pseudogene. This CDR3 is 17 amino acids long. The chain's CDR3 is CASSKRDRVLKIHGYTF. The CDR3, as DNA: TGTGCCAGCAGCAAAAGGGACAGGGTTTTAAAGATCCATGGCTACACCTTC.

The chain employs TRBV30 and TRBJ2-7; no clear D. V was pared by 4 bases and J by 6 bases, with 10 bases between. The length of the CDR3 is 11 residues. Germline assignment: CDR1 GTSNPN and CDR2 SVGIG (reference sequence). This chain's CDR3 is CAWNKVREQYF. CDR3 DNA sequence: TGTGCCTGGAACAAAGTGCGCGAGCAGTACTTC.

The chain recombines TRBV12-5 with TRBJ2-7; D is unclear. V gave up 5 bases and J gave up 1 base, with 3 bases separating them. This CDR3 has 11 residues. Germline-derived CDR1 and CDR2 are LGHNT and FRNRAP. CDR3 DNA sequence: TGTGCTAGTGGTGTATCCTACGAGCAGTACTTC. Protein product: CASGVSYEQYF.

This chain uses TRBV28 with TRBJ1-2; unclear D gene. The CDR3 loop spans 11 amino acids. V was shortened by 3 bases and J by 10 bases, with 9 bases between the two germline ends. Germline V gene sequence: CDR1 MDHEN, CDR2 SYDVKM. The CDR3 reads CASSLEGSYTF. As DNA, the CDR3 is TGTGCCAGCAGTTTGGAGGGATCCTACACCTTC.

The V and J genes are TRBV28 and TRBJ1-4; no firm D call. CDR3 length: 14 residues. In germline, CDR1 is MDHEN, CDR2 SYDVKM. Trimming stripped 7 bases from V and 6 bases from J, with 15 bases between. This chain's CDR3 is CASKGAWAYEKLFF. CDR3 nucleotide sequence: TGTGCCAGCAAAGGAGCCTGGGCTTATGAAAAACTGTTTTTT.

As concerns this clone: The same CDR3 also results from other DNA sequences found in this sample. The rearrangement uses TRBV5-6 and TRBJ2-5; TRBD1 aligns across 7 bases. The germline V gene encodes CDR1 SGHDT and CDR2 YYEEEE. This CDR3 has 14 residues. V shed 0 bases, J shed 2 bases, and the junction held 1 base outside the gene matches. The chain's CDR3 is CASSLDRGQETQYF. DNA for the CDR3: TGTGCCAGCAGCTTGGACAGGGGTCAAGAGACCCAGTACTTC.

The genes are TRBV6-6 and TRBJ2-7; D is possibly TRBD1 (6 bases). Germline CDR1 is MNHNY and CDR2 is SVGAGI (reference sequence). V lost 5 bases and J 5 bases, leaving 19 bases between the germline ends. The CDR3 is made up of 15 amino acids. This CDR3 reads CASSTSGQITHEQYF. The CDR3 DNA sequence: TGTGCCAGCAGTACCTCGGGACAAATAACCCACGAGCAGTACTTC.

The chain carries TRBV6-6 and TRBJ1-6; 7 positions match TRBD1. Trimming cost V 4 bases and J 12 bases; bases outside gene matches: 9. This CDR3 has 14 residues. Germline lookup yields CDR1 MNHNY and CDR2 SVGAGI (reference sequence). The CDR3 bases are TGTGCCAGCAGTTTAGGACAGGTGGGGGGACCCCTCCACTTT. Encoded protein: CASSLGQVGGPLHF.